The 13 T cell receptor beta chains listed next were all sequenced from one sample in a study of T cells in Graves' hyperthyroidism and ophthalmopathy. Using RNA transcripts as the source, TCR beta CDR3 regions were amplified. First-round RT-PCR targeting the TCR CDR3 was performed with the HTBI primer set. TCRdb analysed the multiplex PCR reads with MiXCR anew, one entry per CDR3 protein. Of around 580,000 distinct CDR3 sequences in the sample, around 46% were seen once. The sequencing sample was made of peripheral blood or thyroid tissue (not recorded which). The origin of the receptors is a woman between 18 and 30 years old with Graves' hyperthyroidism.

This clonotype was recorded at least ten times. CDR3 in DNA: TGCGCCAGCAGCCAAGATCGCCAGGGGACCCCTCAGCCCCAGCATTTT. It is translated as CASSQDRQGTPQPQHF. The gene calls are TRBV4-1 and TRBJ1-5; TRBD1 is a possible D gene (6 bases). The V and J ends lost 0 bases and 6 bases respectively, with 15 bases between them. The CDR3 extends over 16 amino acids. Germline-derived CDR1 and CDR2 are MGHRA and YSYEKL.

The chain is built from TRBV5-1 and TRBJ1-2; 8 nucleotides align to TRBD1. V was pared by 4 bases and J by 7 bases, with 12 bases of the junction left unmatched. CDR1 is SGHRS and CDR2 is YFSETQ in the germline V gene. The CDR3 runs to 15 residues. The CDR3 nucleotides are TGCGCCAGCAGCAACCGGGACAGGTTTGACGGTGGCTACACCTTC. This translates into CASSNRDRFDGGYTF.

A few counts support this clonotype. The CDR3 loop reads CASSPTRGSSYEQYF. The CDR3 DNA is TGTGCCAGCTCACCAACTCGCGGGAGCTCCTACGAGCAGTACTTC. This chain uses TRBV18 with TRBJ2-7; 7 bases line up with TRBD2. J gave up 0 bases and V 2 bases, and 4 bases lay outside the gene matches. The CDR3 is 15 residues long. In germline, CDR1 is KGHSH, CDR2 LQKENI.

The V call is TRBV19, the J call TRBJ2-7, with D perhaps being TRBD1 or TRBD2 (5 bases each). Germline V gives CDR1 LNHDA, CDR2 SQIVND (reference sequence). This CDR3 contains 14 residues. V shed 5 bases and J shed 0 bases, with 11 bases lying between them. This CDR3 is CASSLGAISYEQYF. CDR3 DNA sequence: TGTGCCAGTAGTCTCGGGGCCATCTCCTACGAGCAGTACTTC.

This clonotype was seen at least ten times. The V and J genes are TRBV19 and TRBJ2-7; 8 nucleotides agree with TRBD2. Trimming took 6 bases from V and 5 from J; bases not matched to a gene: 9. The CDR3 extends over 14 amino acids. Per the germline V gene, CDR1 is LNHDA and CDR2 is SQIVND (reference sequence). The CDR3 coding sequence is TGTGCCAGTAGCCGGGGCGGGAGGTTCGACGAGCAGTACTTC. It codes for CASSRGGRFDEQYF.

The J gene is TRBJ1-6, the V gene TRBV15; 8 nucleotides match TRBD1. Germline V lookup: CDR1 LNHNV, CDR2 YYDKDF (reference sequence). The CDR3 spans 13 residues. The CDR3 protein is CATETGESSPLHF. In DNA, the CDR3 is TGTGCAACAGAGACAGGGGAGTCATCACCCCTCCACTTT.

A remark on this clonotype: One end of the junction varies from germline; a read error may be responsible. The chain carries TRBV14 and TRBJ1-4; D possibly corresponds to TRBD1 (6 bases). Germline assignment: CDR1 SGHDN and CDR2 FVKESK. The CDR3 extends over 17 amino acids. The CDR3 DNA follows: TGTGCCAGCAGCCTCCGAGAATGGGGGGCAAGTAATGAAAGACTGTTTTTT. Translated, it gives CASSLREWGASNERLFF.

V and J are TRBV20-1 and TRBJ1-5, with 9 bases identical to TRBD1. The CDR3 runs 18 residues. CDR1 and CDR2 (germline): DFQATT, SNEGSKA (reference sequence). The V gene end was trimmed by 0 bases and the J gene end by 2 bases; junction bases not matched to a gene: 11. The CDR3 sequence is CSARDSKTGGLGNQPQHF. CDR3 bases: TGCAGTGCTAGAGATTCCAAGACAGGGGGTCTCGGCAATCAGCCCCAGCATTTT.

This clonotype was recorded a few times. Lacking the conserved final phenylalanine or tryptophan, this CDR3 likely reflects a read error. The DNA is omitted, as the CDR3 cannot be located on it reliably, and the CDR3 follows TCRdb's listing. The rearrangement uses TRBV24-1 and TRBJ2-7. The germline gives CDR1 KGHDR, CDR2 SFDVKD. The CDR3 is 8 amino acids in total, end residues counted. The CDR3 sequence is CATSEILS.

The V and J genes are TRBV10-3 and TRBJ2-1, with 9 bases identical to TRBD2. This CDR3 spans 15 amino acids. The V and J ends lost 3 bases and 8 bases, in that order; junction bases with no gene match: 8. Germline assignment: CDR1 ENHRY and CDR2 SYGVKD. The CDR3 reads CAISDLAGYDDEQFF. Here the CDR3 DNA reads TGTGCCATCAGTGATCTAGCGGGATATGACGATGAGCAGTTCTTC.

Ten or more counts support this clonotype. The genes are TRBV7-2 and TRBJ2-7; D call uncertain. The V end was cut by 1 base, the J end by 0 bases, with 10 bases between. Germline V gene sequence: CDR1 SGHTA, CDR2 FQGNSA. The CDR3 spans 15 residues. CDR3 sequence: CASSLVHGSSYEQYF. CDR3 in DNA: TGTGCCAGCAGCTTAGTCCACGGGTCCTCCTACGAGCAGTACTTC.

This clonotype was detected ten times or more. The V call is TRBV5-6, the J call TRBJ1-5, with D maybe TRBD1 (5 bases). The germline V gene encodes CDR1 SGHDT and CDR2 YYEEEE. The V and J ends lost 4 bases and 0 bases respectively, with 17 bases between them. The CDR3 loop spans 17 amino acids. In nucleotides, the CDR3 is TGTGCCAGCAGCAGGCACTCGCAGGGTTATAGCAATCAGCCCCAGCATTTT. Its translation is CASSRHSQGYSNQPQHF.

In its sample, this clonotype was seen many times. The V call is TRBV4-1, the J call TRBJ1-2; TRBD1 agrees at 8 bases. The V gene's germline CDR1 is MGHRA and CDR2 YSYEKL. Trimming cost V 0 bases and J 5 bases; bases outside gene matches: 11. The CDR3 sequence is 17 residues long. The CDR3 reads CASSQDHRTGSRYGYTF. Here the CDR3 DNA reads TGCGCCAGCAGCCAAGATCATCGGACAGGGTCCAGGTATGGCTACACCTTC.